The 25 T cell receptor beta chains in this list originate from one sample, sequenced in a study of OX40 agonist ivuxolimab in advanced cancers. Produced via immunoSEQ multiplex PCR; TCRdb's table is partial and in-frame only. Of 45,000 to 65,000 clones in the sample, about 90% were seen once. This specimen consisted of CD4+ or CD8+ T cells sorted from blood, obtained in a trial of the OX40 agonist ivuxolimab. All receptors derive from an adult with an advanced solid tumor such as melanoma, head and neck, liver or kidney cancer.

The CDR3 loop reads CASTAVGGETTEAFF. Written as DNA, the CDR3 is TGTGCCAGTACCGCGGTTGGGGGCGAGACCACTGAAGCTTTCTTT. J is TRBJ1-1 and V is TRBV19; TRBD1 is a possible D gene (6 bases). CDR3 size: 15 residues. Germline CDR1 LNHDA, CDR2 SQIVND (reference sequence). V lost 7 bases to trimming and J lost 4 bases, with 19 bases between them. Filled out from reference TRBV19 and TRBJ1-1, the complete variable domain reads DGGITQSPKYLFRKEGQNVTLSCEQNLNHDAMYWYRQDPGQGLRLIYYSQIVNDFQKGDIAEGYSVSREKKESFPLTVTSAQKNPTAFYLCASTAVGGETTEAFFGQGTRLTVV.

The CDR3, as DNA: TGTGCCAGCAGCTCCGACATCATCTATGGCTACACCTTC. This sequence encodes CASSSDIIYGYTF. The chain joins TRBV6-5 to TRBJ1-2; D gene uncertain. The CDR3 has 13 residues. V dropped 6 bases and J dropped 4 bases, with 12 bases sitting between them. Germline V gene data show CDR1 as MNHEY and CDR2 as SVGAGI.

The chain joins TRBV6-4 to TRBJ2-2; D ambiguous. Trimming cost V 6 bases and J 6 bases, with 8 bases left between them. Germline CDR1 is MRHNA and CDR2 is SNTAGT. The CDR3 has 12 residues. The CDR3 sequence is CASSRQSGELFF. Written as DNA, the CDR3 is TGTGCCAGCAGCCGGCAATCCGGGGAGCTGTTTTTT.

The chain joins TRBV9 to TRBJ2-1; D uncertain. The germline CDR1 and CDR2 sequences are SGDLS and YYNGEE. V lost 0 bases and J lost 6, with 13 bases in between. CDR3 size: 15 residues. The CDR3 DNA reads as TGTGCCAGCAGCGTAGACGGCGGACGGGTCAATGAGCAGTTCTTC. Residues: CASSVDGGRVNEQFF.

A single count supports this clone. This rearrangement joins TRBV5-1 to TRBJ1-2; weak D call: TRBD1 (5 bases). This CDR3 region has 15 residues. CDR1 is SGHRS and CDR2 is YFSETQ in the germline V gene. The V and J ends lost 3 bases and 4 bases respectively, with 16 bases between them. The chain's CDR3 is CASSSQELGTYGYTF. DNA for the CDR3: TGCGCCAGCAGCTCACAGGAACTTGGGACCTATGGCTACACCTTC.

This chain connects TRBV6-6 to TRBJ2-6; 7 positions agree with TRBD2. This CDR3 is 16 amino acids long. Losses at the gene ends were 4 bases for V and 0 bases for J; bases not matched to a gene: 3. Germline V gene sequence: CDR1 MNHNY, CDR2 SVGAGI (reference sequence). The CDR3 reads CASSLTGGSGANVLTF. In DNA form, the CDR3 reads TGTGCCAGCAGTTTGACGGGAGGCTCTGGGGCCAACGTCCTGACTTTC.

The chain links TRBV2 to TRBJ2-5, with TRBD1 matching 9 bases. The CDR3 is 14 residues long. Germline assignment: CDR1 SNHLY and CDR2 FYNNEI. J was trimmed by 9 bases and V by 6 bases; bases with no gene match: 11. The CDR3 nucleotides read TGTGCCAGCAGAAGTACAGGGGGCTACGGGTCCCAGTACTTC. Residues: CASRSTGGYGSQYF.

This chain joins TRBV7-6 and TRBJ2-7, with D possibly TRBD2 on 6 matching bases. This CDR3 has 15 amino acids. V was pared by 3 bases and J by 0 bases, with 12 bases between. Germline assignment: CDR1 SGHVS and CDR2 FNYEAQ. This CDR3 reads CASSLFGGNSYEQYF. The DNA for the CDR3 is TGTGCCAGCAGCTTGTTCGGGGGAAACTCCTACGAGCAGTACTTC.

This clone has only a few counts. The V gene is TRBV14, the J gene TRBJ1-2; maybe TRBD1 (6 bases). Germline loops: CDR1 SGHDN, CDR2 FVKESK. V was shortened by 4 bases and J by 3 bases, with 9 bases between the two germline ends. The CDR3 totals 13 residues. The chain's CDR3 is CASSPRGYYGYTF. CDR3 nucleotide sequence: TGTGCCAGCAGCCCCAGGGGATACTATGGCTACACCTTC.

The chain employs TRBV5-1 and TRBJ2-6, with D perhaps given as TRBD1 or TRBD2 (5 bases each). V was clipped by 4 bases and J by 0 bases, with 14 bases between them. The CDR3 runs to 17 residues. Germline lookup yields CDR1 SGHRS and CDR2 YFSETQ. The CDR3, as DNA: TGCGCCAGCAGCGCCGGGGCTGCAAACTCTGGGGCCAACGTCCTGACTTTC. It yields the protein CASSAGAANSGANVLTF.

In the case of this clone: A read error may produce the germline difference seen at one junction end. V is TRBV2 and J is TRBJ2-1, with D possibly being TRBD2 (7 bases). Germline loops: CDR1 SNHLY, CDR2 FYNNEI. CDR3 length: 16 amino acids. CDR3 bases: TGTGCCCGCAGTGGGGGGGCGGGGAGCTCCTACAATGAGCAGTTCTTC. Translation gives CARSGGAGSSYNEQFF.

The chain joins TRBV7-2 to TRBJ2-5; D is possibly TRBD2 (6 bases). V gave up 5 bases and J gave up 7 bases, with 17 bases separating them. CDR1 SGHTA and CDR2 FQGNSA come from the germline V gene. CDR3 length: 14 amino acids. CDR3 loop: CASSHPDGGLTQYF. CDR3 DNA: TGTGCCAGCAGCCATCCTGACGGGGGACTGACCCAGTACTTC. The full variable domain, its missing parts supplied by reference TRBV7-2 and TRBJ2-5, is GAGVSQSPSNKVTEKGKDVELRCDPISGHTALYWYRQSLGQGLEFLIYFQGNSAPDKSGLPSDRFSAERTGGSVSTLTIQRTQQEDSAVYLCASSHPDGGLTQYFGPGTRLLVL.

CDR3 DNA sequence: TGCGCCAGCAGCCCGGGTGACAGGGGCCCCAACTACGAGCAGTACTTC. Its protein is CASSPGDRGPNYEQYF. V usage is TRBV5-1 and J usage is TRBJ2-7; 8 nucleotides line up with TRBD1. V gave up 4 bases and J gave up 3 bases; unmatched junction bases: 12. This CDR3 has 16 residues. Germline V gene data show CDR1 as SGHRS and CDR2 as YFSETQ.

The chain is built from TRBV6-6 and TRBJ1-4, with unresolved D. Looked up from germline, CDR1 is MNHNY and CDR2 is SVGAGI (reference sequence). This CDR3 has 12 residues. Trimming cost V 2 bases and J 8 bases, with 6 bases left between them. In DNA, the CDR3 is TGTGCCAGCAGTTACGGGGAGGAAAAACTGTTTTTT. This encodes CASSYGEEKLFF.

The chain joins TRBV28 to TRBJ2-5, with D hard to call. Germline V gene lookup returns CDR1 MDHEN and CDR2 SYDVKM. The V end was cut by 11 bases, the J end by 2 bases, with 9 bases between. The CDR3 consists of 11 residues. Here the CDR3 reads CAHAEQETQYF. The CDR3 nucleotides are TGTGCCCACGCGGAGCAAGAGACCCAGTACTTC.

J is TRBJ1-2 and V is TRBV5-6; D not resolved. The CDR3 is 15 amino acids. Per germline, CDR1 SGHDT and CDR2 YYEEEE. V lost 4 bases to trimming and J lost 1 base, with 14 bases between them. The CDR3 sequence: CASSPFYGSNYGYTF. In nucleotides, the CDR3 is TGTGCCAGCAGCCCCTTTTATGGGAGTAACTATGGCTACACCTTC.

The chain couples TRBV5-4 to TRBJ1-2, with D tentatively TRBD1 (5 bases). Trimming left V 5 bases short and J 6 bases short, with 17 bases between. The CDR3 totals 14 residues. Germline CDR1 reads SGHNT; CDR2 reads YYREEE (reference sequence). Here the CDR3 DNA reads TGTGCCAGCAGTTCATCAGGGCGTATGGATGGCTACACCTTC. This translates into CASSSSGRMDGYTF. The full variable domain, in which reference TRBV5-4 and TRBJ1-2 provide the parts outside the CDR3, is ETGVTQSPTHLIKTRGQQVTLRCSSQSGHNTVSWYQQALGQGPQFIFQYYREEENGRGNFPPRFSGLQFPNYSSELNVNALELDDSALYLCASSSSGRMDGYTFGSGTRLTVV.

The CDR3 coding sequence is TGTGCCAGCAGGATGACATCGGGGGGCCCCGGGGAGCTGTTTTTT. The encoded protein is CASRMTSGGPGELFF. The chain combines TRBV6-1 with TRBJ2-2, with TRBD2 as a possible D gene (7 bases). The germline CDR1 and CDR2 sequences are MNHNS and SASEGT. V was shortened by 6 bases and J by 6 bases, with 17 bases between the two germline ends. This CDR3 has 15 residues.

This clone was picked up one time. The chain uses TRBV19 and TRBJ1-2, with TRBD1 matching 12 bases. The CDR3 has 15 amino acids. Germline CDR1 LNHDA, CDR2 SQIVND (reference sequence). Trimming at V came to 6 bases and at J to 4 bases, leaving 6 bases not matched to a gene. CDR3 in DNA: TGTGCCAGTAGACCGGGGACAGGGGGCGCCTATGGCTACACCTTC. This encodes CASRPGTGGAYGYTF.

This clone was counted between two and nine times. The V gene is TRBV5-5, the J gene TRBJ1-1; the match to TRBD1 covers 10 bases. The junction had 5 bases not matched to a gene; V was cut back by 2 bases and J by 1 base. The germline gives CDR1 SGHKS, CDR2 YYEKEE (reference sequence). CDR3 length: 16 amino acids. This CDR3 is CASSFRQGAPNTEAFF. Here the CDR3 DNA reads TGTGCCAGCAGCTTTAGACAGGGGGCGCCGAACACTGAAGCTTTCTTT. Based on the CDR3 plus reference TRBV5-5 and TRBJ1-1, the full variable domain is DAGVTQSPTHLIKTRGQQVTLRCSPISGHKSVSWYQQVLGQGPQFIFQYYEKEERGRGNFPDRFSARQFPNYSSELNVNALLLGDSALYLCASSFRQGAPNTEAFFGQGTRLTVV.

J is TRBJ2-4 and V is TRBV28, with D perhaps matching TRBD1 or TRBD2 (7 bases each). Trimming shortened V by 4 bases and J by 7 bases, and 20 bases separated the two germline ends. CDR1 and CDR2 from the germline V gene are MDHEN and SYDVKM. The CDR3 has 16 residues. This CDR3 reads CASSSPGGGGSNIQYF. CDR3 coding DNA: TGTGCCAGCAGTTCCCCCGGGGGAGGGGGCTCGAACATTCAGTACTTC. The full variable domain, its missing parts supplied by reference TRBV28 and TRBJ2-4, is DVKVTQSSRYLVKRTGEKVFLECVQDMDHENMFWYRQDPGLGLRLIYFSYDVKMKEKGDIPEGYSVSREKKERFSLILESASTNQTSMYLCASSSPGGGGSNIQYFGAGTRLSVL.

This rearrangement joins TRBV7-2 to TRBJ2-3; the D is unclear. The CDR3 has 15 residues. V was clipped by 0 bases and J by 0 bases, with 7 bases between them. CDR1 SGHTA and CDR2 FQGNSA come from the germline V gene. The CDR3 reads CASSLASPSTDTQYF. As DNA, the CDR3 is TGTGCCAGCAGCTTAGCATCCCCTAGCACAGATACGCAGTATTTT.

This sequence joins TRBV4-1 and TRBJ1-4; D unclear. CDR3 length equals 17 residues. The V gene lost 0 bases and the J gene lost 8 bases, with 19 bases spanning the gap. Germline values: CDR1 MGHRA, CDR2 YSYEKL. The CDR3, as DNA: TGCGCCAGCAGCCAAGATAGAAGAACGTCCCCTATAGAAAAACTGTTTTTT. Amino acids: CASSQDRRTSPIEKLFF.

The chain couples TRBV27 to TRBJ2-5; TRBD2 agrees at 7 bases. With 2 bases clipped from V and 5 bases from J, the junction kept 2 bases outside the gene matches. This CDR3 region has 13 residues. Germline V gene lookup returns CDR1 MNHEY and CDR2 SMNVEV (reference sequence). In nucleotides, the CDR3 is TGTGCCAGCAGTTTAGCGGGGGTGGAGACCCAGTACTTC. As protein: CASSLAGVETQYF.

The CDR3 here is CASSFRDTQYF. CDR3 nucleotides: TGTGCCAGCAGTTTTAGAGATACGCAGTATTTT. The rearrangement uses TRBV27 and TRBJ2-3; D uncertain. V dropped 3 bases and J dropped 5 bases, with 3 bases sitting between them. This CDR3 has 11 residues. Germline-derived CDR1 and CDR2 are MNHEY and SMNVEV (reference sequence).